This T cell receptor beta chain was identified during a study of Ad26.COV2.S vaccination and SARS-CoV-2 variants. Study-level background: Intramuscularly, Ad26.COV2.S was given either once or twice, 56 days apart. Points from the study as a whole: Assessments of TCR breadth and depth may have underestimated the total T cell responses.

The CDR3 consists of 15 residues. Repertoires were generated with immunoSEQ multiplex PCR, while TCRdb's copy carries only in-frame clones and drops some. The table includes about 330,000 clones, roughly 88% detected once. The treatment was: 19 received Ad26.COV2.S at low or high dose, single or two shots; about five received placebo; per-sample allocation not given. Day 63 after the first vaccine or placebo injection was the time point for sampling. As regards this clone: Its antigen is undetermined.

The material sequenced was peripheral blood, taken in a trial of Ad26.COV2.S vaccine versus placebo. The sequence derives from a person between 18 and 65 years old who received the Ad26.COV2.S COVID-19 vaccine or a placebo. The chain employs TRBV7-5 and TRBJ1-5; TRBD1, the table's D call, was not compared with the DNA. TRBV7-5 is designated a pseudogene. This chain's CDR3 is CARSSYRTSNQPQHF. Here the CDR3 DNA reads TGTGCCAGAAGCTCGTACAGGACTAGCAATCAGCCCCAGCATTTT.